Described below is a single T cell receptor beta chain sequence and its context. This clone was observed once. Its antigen remains unidentified. Base qualities are not recorded, but no much larger clone differs from it by a single base. Another Seattle source contributed samples from volunteer blood donors who had recovered from COVID-19. The collaborating institutions used their own protocols to collect whole blood in K2EDTA tubes. For TCRbeta analysis, collaborator samples were shipped as frozen whole blood, as isolated PBMCs, or as DNA extracted from either sample type. These data originate in a study of blood T cell repertoires in COVID-19 (dated by TCRdb to the early 2020s). Background on the whole study: The collaborator samples originated in the United States, Italy and Spain and spanned the acute and convalescent phases of COVID-19. The prospective study material was composed of cDNA or gDNA derived from T cells, B-cell-depleted T cells, or PBMCs. Deeply sampled blood TCRbeta repertoires from subjects exposed to, actively infected with, or recovered from COVID-19 were included in the dataset. The repertoires were released in a freely available public database meant as a resource for research on the immune response to SARS-CoV-2. The samples were drawn from the first 160 participants of the ongoing ImmuneRACE study and from 1,254 subjects provided by 6 global collaborators. Sample metadata almost always included a de-identified subject ID, COVID-19 status, age in years and sex. HLA class I and class II types, where available, came from metadata supplied by the sample provider rather than from assay-based typing.

What the study reported, not specific to this receptor: How much clinical and demographic metadata was included differed by source and by participant, and the metadata was provided uncurated.

TCRbeta CDR3 regions were amplified from genomic DNA by means of the immunoSEQ Assay, a bias-controlled multiplex PCR. The paper's data handling went like this. The number of nucleated cells in each sample was estimated by amplification of reference gene primers within the assay. To quantify the absolute abundance of each unique TCRbeta CDR3 rearrangement, sequence reads were collapsed and filtered. For each sample, productive Simpson clonality was calculated as the square root of Simpson's diversity index across productive rearrangements. The table comes from immuneACCESS by way of TCRdb, which keeps in-frame sequences with V and J called. Part of the clones is missing from these tables; in studies checked, under half for an unresolved V gene and the rest for unknown reasons. D and trimming were read from the DNA, whereas the V and J calls and clone size are those reported in that table. The sample profile shows under 150,000 clones; around 87% of them were found once. The ten largest clonotypes hold about a sixth of the sample.

Sequences SNHLY (CDR1) and FYNNEI (CDR2) are obtained from the germline V gene. Inclusive of the bounding cysteine and phenylalanine, the CDR3 is 14 residues long. The entry retains the CDR3 DNA only, 42 bases that are in frame from base 1. Cut back by 7 bases and 0 bases, the V and J ends lie 10 bases apart. The chain uses TRBV2 and TRBJ2-4; there is no confident call for the D gene. This receptor was identified in a woman aged 45 to 65 who had recovered from COVID-19. What was sequenced was peripheral blood. Here is the DNA: TGTGCCAGCATAATCGAGCTAGCCAAAAACATTCAGTACTTC. Protein translation: CASIIELAKNIQYF.